The source of this T cell receptor beta chain is a study of CD8+ T cells in alopecia areata. Trimming removed 8 bases from V and 0 bases from J, with 26 bases in between. CDR1 and CDR2 from the germline V gene are SGHVS and FQNEAQ. The CDR3 extends over 19 amino acids. Whole-study findings and limits: Tofacitinib delivered significant drops in scalp clonality and in expanded CD8+ clones among the top 100.

cDNA serving as the sequencing template came from extracted, reverse transcribed RNA. Only in-frame clones appear in the TCRdb table, and some are missing; sequencing was by immunoSEQ multiplex PCR. The top ten hold around 0.48% of the sample, which has about 200,000 clones, around two fifths seen once. This clone was detected once. The antigen is undetermined. The treatment here: oral pan-JAK inhibitor, 5-10 mg twice daily. The clonotype was recovered from a human donor with alopecia areata. The chain employs TRBV7-8 and TRBJ1-5, with D possibly matching TRBD1 (5 bases). The source was CD4+ T cells sorted from blood, collected between weeks 30 and 35, from a patient treated with tofacitinib. The CDR3 is CASSTRGSQGSNSNQPQHF. CDR3 sequence (DNA): TGTGCCAGCTCCACCCGGGGGTCGCAGGGTAGCAATAGCAATCAGCCCCAGCATTTT.